These T cell receptor beta chains were read from a single sample in a study of identical twins. Each CDR3 protein is one row after TCRdb ran MiXCR on the 5' RACE reads. The sample records some 240,000 distinct CDR3 sequences, about 10% being singletons. The sequenced sample was memory T cells sorted from blood. Receptors originate from a man aged 45-65 years in good health. CDR3s include the opening cysteine and the closing phenylalanine or tryptophan. A D gene is named only where the DNA matches it firmly. Clone size is stated in some rows and not others, as once, few, many or a class when expanded.

d_gene | j_gene | abundance | v_gene | len | CDR3nt | CDR3aa
. | TRBJ2-5 | . | TRBV24-1 | 16 | TGTGCCACCAGTGATGGGGCTACGACCGGGGAAGAGACCCAGTACTTC | CATSDGATTGEETQYF
. | TRBJ1-1 | many | TRBV29-1 | 13 | TGCAGCGTCGAGCCTGGGCGGCGGACTGAAGCTTTCTTT | CSVEPGRRTEAFF
TRBD2 | TRBJ2-3 | many | TRBV29-1 | 14 | TGCAGCGTTGAGCCTAGCGGGGTTGAAGATACGCAGTATTTT | CSVEPSGVEDTQYF
. | TRBJ2-4 | many | TRBV6-5 | 16 | TGTGCCAGCAGTTCCCCCCTCCTATACGCCAAAAACATTCAGTACTTC | CASSSPLLYAKNIQYF
. | TRBJ2-7 | many | TRBV29-1 | 13 | TGCAGCGTTGAAGCAGGGAACAGCTACGAGCAGTACTTC | CSVEAGNSYEQYF
. | TRBJ2-5 | many | TRBV6-5 | 14 | TGTGCCAGCAGTTACTCGAGATACCAAGAGACCCAGTACTTC | CASSYSRYQETQYF
. | TRBJ2-7 | few | TRBV27 | 13 | TGTGCCAGCAGTTCCCTGACTAGAAGCGGGCAGTACTTC | CASSSLTRSGQYF
TRBD2 | TRBJ2-1 | many | TRBV20-1 | 15 | TGCAGTGCAGGGTATGGCGGGGGGGCCTTCCATGAGCAGTTCTTC | CSAGYGGGAFHEQFF
. | TRBJ1-4 | many | TRBV6-1 | 12 | TGTGCCAGCAACCAAGTTAATGAAAAACTGTTTTTT | CASNQVNEKLFF
. | TRBJ2-5 | many | TRBV7-8 | 14 | TGTGCCAGCAGCCCGACAGTCATCTTTGAGACCCAGTACTTC | CASSPTVIFETQYF
TRBD2 | TRBJ2-1 | many | TRBV24-1 | 16 | TGTGCCACCAGTGATGGCAGCGGGAGACGCTACAATGAGCAGTTCTTC | CATSDGSGRRYNEQFF